The 14 T cell receptor beta chains below come from one sample, sequenced in a study of early T cells in non-severe SARS-CoV-2 infection. TCRdb reprocessed the 5' RACE reads via MiXCR and lists one record per CDR3 protein. The repertoire includes about 100,000 distinct CDR3 sequences, around 10% of them detected once, and around 3.2% sits in the top ten. Material for sequencing was whole blood. Receptors were obtained from an adult who was a healthcare worker with PCR-confirmed SARS-CoV-2 infection or an uninfected control (not recorded which).

This clonotype showed up just a few times. V usage is TRBV12-3 or TRBV12-4 and J usage is TRBJ2-7, with TRBD2 as a possible D gene (5 bases). The V end lost 6 bases, the J end lost 0 bases, and 15 bases lay between the germline ends. The CDR3 consists of 15 residues. In nucleotides, the CDR3 is TGTGCCAGCAGCCTAAACCCACTAGTCTCCTACGAGCAGTACTTC. Translating it yields CASSLNPLVSYEQYF.

This rearrangement joins TRBV2 to TRBJ2-5; 9 bases agree with TRBD2. Germline values: CDR1 SNHLY, CDR2 FYNNEI. The V gene end was trimmed by 0 bases and the J gene end by 4 bases; junction bases not matched to a gene: 3. CDR3 length: 15 amino acids. CDR3 sequence (DNA): TGTGCCAGCAGTGAAGCGCGGGAGGGCCGAGAGACCCAGTACTTC. Protein sequence: CASSEAREGRETQYF.

The J gene is TRBJ2-5, the V gene TRBV11-3; 12 bases agree with TRBD2. The germline CDR1 and CDR2 sequences are SGHNT and YENEEA. This CDR3 region has 15 residues. After removal of 4 bases from V and 3 bases from J, the junction contained 3 bases not matched to a gene. This chain's CDR3 is CASSSRLAGEETQYF. The CDR3 nucleotides read TGTGCCAGCAGCTCGCGACTAGCGGGGGAAGAGACCCAGTACTTC.

In this sample, this clonotype turned up a few times. V gene TRBV11-3 combines with J gene TRBJ2-1; 10 positions agree with TRBD1. There are 13 residues in the CDR3. Germline V gives CDR1 SGHNT, CDR2 YENEEA. V lost 7 bases, J lost 10 bases, and 7 bases stayed unmatched. CDR3 in DNA: TGTGCCAGCACGGGACAGGGGATCCGGGAGCAGTTCTTC. It is translated as CASTGQGIREQFF.

This chain joins TRBV6-5 and TRBJ2-7; D might be TRBD2 (6 bases). Germline V lookup: CDR1 MNHEY, CDR2 SVGAGI. There are 13 residues in the CDR3. V was clipped by 6 bases and J by 3 bases, with 12 bases between them. The CDR3 DNA sequence: TGTGCCAGCAGCTCCCCCGGGAGCTACGAGCAGTACTTC. Translation gives CASSSPGSYEQYF.

This clonotype was detected ten times or more. One end of the junction varies from germline; a read error may be responsible. V is TRBV7-7 and J is TRBJ1-2; tentatively, D is TRBD1 (5 bases). The CDR3 extends over 15 amino acids. Germline CDR1 SSHAT, CDR2 FNYEAQ (reference sequence). Here the CDR3 reads CASSTKTGRDYGYTF. CDR3 DNA sequence: TGTGCTAGCAGCACGAAGACGGGGCGGGACTATGGCTACACCTTC.

The chain uses TRBV1 and TRBJ2-7; TRBD2, the table's D call, was not compared with the DNA. TRBV1 is designated a pseudogene. The CDR3 extends over 12 amino acids. This chain's CDR3 is CTSRLAPYGQYF. CDR3 DNA sequence: TGCACCAGCAGACTAGCCCCCTACGGGCAGTACTTC.

This clonotype was counted many times. The chain carries TRBV14 and TRBJ2-5; perhaps TRBD1 as D (5 bases). CDR1 is SGHDN, CDR2 FVKESK, per germline. The CDR3 length is 17 residues. V was trimmed by 3 bases and J by 1 base, leaving 18 bases between them. The CDR3: CASSQPGTLRGQETQYF. DNA of the CDR3: TGTGCCAGCAGCCAGCCTGGCACTTTAAGGGGCCAAGAGACCCAGTACTTC.

This chain uses TRBV15 with TRBJ1-4; D is ambiguous. This CDR3 is built from 16 residues. Germline V gene lookup returns CDR1 LNHNV and CDR2 YYDKDF (reference sequence). Trimming pared 0 bases from V and 7 bases from J, leaving 15 bases between. The CDR3 reads CATSRDPVQLGEKLFF. In DNA, the CDR3 is TGTGCCACCAGCAGAGATCCAGTCCAACTAGGTGAAAAACTGTTTTTT.

This clonotype came up a few times. CDR3 sequence (DNA): TGTGCCAGCAGACCGCGACTGAACACCGGGGAGCTGTTTTTT. Translated: CASRPRLNTGELFF. The chain joins TRBV6-2 or TRBV6-3 to TRBJ2-2; D is undetermined. The germline V gene encodes CDR1 MNHEY and CDR2 SVGEGT. The CDR3 is 14 amino acids. V gave up 6 bases and J gave up 1 base, with 9 bases separating them.

The rearrangement uses TRBV11-1 and TRBJ2-7; 11 nucleotides align to TRBD2. The V gene's germline CDR1 is SGHAT and CDR2 FQDESV (reference sequence). J gave up 2 bases and V 4 bases, and 7 bases lay outside the gene matches. CDR3 length: 16 residues. Here the CDR3 reads CASSSYGTSGTYEQYF. The CDR3 DNA reads as TGTGCCAGCAGCTCCTACGGGACTAGCGGAACCTACGAGCAGTACTTC.

The CDR3 DNA reads TGTGCCATCAGCCTTACCGGGGAGCTGTTTTTT. This sequence encodes CAISLTGELFF. This chain joins TRBV10-3 and TRBJ2-2, with D uncertain. This CDR3 is built from 11 residues. V lost 6 bases and J lost 5, with 4 bases in between. The germline V gene encodes CDR1 ENHRY and CDR2 SYGVKD.

This clonotype was recorded many times. The chain links TRBV5-6 to TRBJ1-6, with a tentative D call TRBD1 (5 bases). The germline CDR1 and CDR2 sequences are SGHDT and YYEEEE. There are 15 residues in the CDR3. Trimming pared 6 bases from V and 13 bases from J, leaving 23 bases between. The CDR3 region has the DNA TGTGCCAGCACCGATTTCCGGGACGGTGGGTCGCCCCTCCACTTT. The encoded protein is CASTDFRDGGSPLHF. Looking up the rest from reference TRBV5-6 and TRBJ1-6 gives the full variable domain: DAGVTQSPTHLIKTRGQQVTLRCSPKSGHDTVSWYQQALGQGPQFIFQYYEEEERQRGNFPDRFSGHQFPNYSSELNVNALLLGDSALYLCASTDFRDGGSPLHFGNGTRLTVT.

This clonotype was counted at least ten times. V and J are TRBV29-1 and TRBJ2-2; D may correspond to TRBD1 or TRBD2 (5 bases each). The CDR3 has 12 amino acids. The V gene lost 7 bases and the J gene lost 5 bases, with 11 bases spanning the gap. The V gene's germline CDR1 is SQVTM and CDR2 ANQGSEA. The CDR3 sequence: CSGGWGTGELFF. In nucleotides, the CDR3 is TGCAGCGGAGGCTGGGGGACCGGGGAGCTGTTTTTT.